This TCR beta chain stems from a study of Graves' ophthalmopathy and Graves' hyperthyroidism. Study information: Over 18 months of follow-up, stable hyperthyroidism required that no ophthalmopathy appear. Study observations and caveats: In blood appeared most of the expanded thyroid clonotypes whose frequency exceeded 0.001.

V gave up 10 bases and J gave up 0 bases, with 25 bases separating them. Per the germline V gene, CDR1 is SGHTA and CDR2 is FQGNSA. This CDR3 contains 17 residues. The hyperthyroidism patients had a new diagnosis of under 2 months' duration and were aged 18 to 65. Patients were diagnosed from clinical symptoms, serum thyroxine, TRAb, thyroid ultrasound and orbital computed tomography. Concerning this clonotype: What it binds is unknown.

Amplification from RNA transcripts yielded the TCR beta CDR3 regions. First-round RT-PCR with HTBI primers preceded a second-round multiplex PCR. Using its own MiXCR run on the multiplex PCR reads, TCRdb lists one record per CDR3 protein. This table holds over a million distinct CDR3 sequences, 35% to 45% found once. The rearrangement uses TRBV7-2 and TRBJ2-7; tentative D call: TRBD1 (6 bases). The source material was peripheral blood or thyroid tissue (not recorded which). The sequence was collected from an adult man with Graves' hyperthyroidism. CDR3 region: CATTDKGVGTYSYEQYF. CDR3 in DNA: TGTGCCACCACAGACAAGGGGGTGGGGACGTACTCCTACGAGCAGTACTTC.